This T cell receptor beta chain is from a study of cytomegalovirus exposure and HLA in healthy donors. To note about this clone: No antigen is known for it.

In germline, CDR1 is SEHNR, CDR2 FQNEAQ (reference sequence). The CDR3 is 15 residues long. V was pared by 0 bases and J by 10 bases, with 16 bases between. PCR employed 60 Vbeta and 13 Jbeta primers. Libraries were prepared by immunoSEQ multiplex PCR; TCRdb keeps only in-frame clonotypes and omits some of them. The sample has under 150,000 clones, about 79% seen once. Broader study findings: Later on, a genetic analysis was performed. It linked a missense variant in DCLRE1C with V- and J-gene trimming of TCR beta.

The clonotype originates from a man aged 45-65 years in good health and CMV-seronegative. Material: PBMCs. The chain uses TRBV7-9 and TRBJ2-1, with TRBD2 as a possible D gene (6 bases). The CDR3 loop is CASSLAGGGVTEQFF. As DNA, the CDR3 is TGTGCCAGCAGCTTAGCTGGAGGCGGGGTCACCGAGCAGTTCTTC.